The T cell receptor beta chain described here comes from a study of shared clonotypes between healthy human individuals. Background on the study: In total, the donors were a couple of women and a few men aged 18 to 49.

Germline V gene data show CDR1 as LNHDA and CDR2 as SQIVND (reference sequence). CDR3 length equals 15 residues. V lost 8 bases and J lost 2, with 16 bases in between. 150 to 250 ng DNA, approximately 31,000 T cell genomes, went into each sorted-subset replicate PCR. The assay was immunoSEQ multiplex PCR, and TCRdb's table has in-frame clones only and misses some. The table includes about 2.4 million clones, roughly 93% detected once. Caucasian adults residing in Nashville, Tennessee made up all the donors. The TCR sequence derives from a man between 18 and 35 years old in good health. Some clones in this sample may be carry-over from other donors' samples. The gene calls are TRBV19 and TRBJ2-4; TRBD1 might be the D (8 bases). The sample comprised naive CD4+ T cells from PBMCs. Noted subset: CD45RA+ positively selected. For the CDR3, the DNA is TGTGCCAGTTGCAACAGGGGGGGAACCAAAAACATTCAGTACTTC. Translating it yields CASCNRGGTKNIQYF.